The present entry profiles one TCR beta chain with its context. What it binds is not known. The entry originates in a study of monozygotic twins with inflammatory bowel disease. Overall study results and limits: Twins with IBD were found to have lower TCRbeta diversity (inverse Simpson) than healthy co-twins.

The CDR3 runs to 15 residues. After re-calling the 5' RACE reads, TCRdb lists one entry per CDR3 protein, DNA absent. Found here are approximately 300,000 distinct CDR3 sequences; the top ten clones hold more than 4.5%. The chain has TRBV12-3 or TRBV12-4 and TRBJ2-5; TCRdb's D call of TRBD1 is untestable without DNA. The sequence came from a human donor with ulcerative colitis or Crohn's disease, or a healthy co-twin of an affected twin (not recorded which). Sample: blood. CDR3: CASSPGQGAGETQYF.